Listed here are 15 T cell receptor beta chains from one sample, sequenced in a study of response to subunit inactivated influenza vaccine. TCRdb used MiXCR to reprocess the RT-PCR reads, holding one entry per CDR3 protein. The repertoire holds approximately 680,000 distinct CDR3 sequences, with more than 15% as singletons. The starting material was PBMCs from blood, obtained 11 to 12 days after vaccination. The receptors come from a man aged 45-65 years who received an inactivated influenza vaccine.

The genes are TRBV24-1 and TRBJ2-2; 7 positions match TRBD1. After removal of 4 bases from V and 3 bases from J, the junction contained 4 bases not matched to a gene. The V gene's germline CDR1 is KGHDR and CDR2 SFDVKD. This CDR3 is 15 amino acids long. The DNA for the CDR3 is TGTGCCACCAGTGAGTCGGGACAGTACACCGGGGAGCTGTTTTTT. Amino acid sequence: CATSESGQYTGELFF.

There are a few counts of this clonotype. V usage is TRBV29-1 and J usage is TRBJ1-1, with D uncertain. Per germline, CDR1 SQVTM and CDR2 ANQGSEA. The CDR3 contains 13 residues. The V end was cut by 4 bases, the J end by 0 bases, with 9 bases between. The CDR3 DNA reads TGCAGCGTTGGGGCACGAATGAACACTGAAGCTTTCTTT. This encodes CSVGARMNTEAFF.

Only a few counts were recorded for this clonotype. The chain couples TRBV12-3 or TRBV12-4 to TRBJ1-1, with D maybe TRBD1 (5 bases). Between the trimmed V and J ends, which lost 5 bases and 5 bases, there was a span of 12 bases. This CDR3 spans 13 amino acids. Here the CDR3 reads CASSRRDRTEAFF. The CDR3, as DNA: TGTGCCAGCAGTCGCCGGGACCGGACTGAAGCTTTCTTT.

Here the CDR3 reads CASSTPDRLNTEAFF. The CDR3, as DNA: TGTGCCAGCAGTACACCAGACAGGTTGAACACTGAAGCTTTCTTT. The rearrangement uses TRBV28 and TRBJ1-1; tentative D call: TRBD1 (6 bases). V was clipped by 5 bases and J by 0 bases, with 13 bases between them. The germline CDR1 and CDR2 sequences are MDHEN and SYDVKM. The CDR3 has 15 amino acids.

In this sample, this clonotype turned up many times. The chain's CDR3 is CASSQEASGGVVNEQFF. In DNA, the CDR3 is TGCGCCAGCAGCCAAGAGGCTAGCGGGGGGGTAGTTAATGAGCAGTTCTTC. J is TRBJ2-1 and V is TRBV4-3; 12 bases match TRBD2. The CDR3 runs to 17 residues. Germline lookup yields CDR1 LGHNA and CDR2 YSLEER. The V and J ends lost 0 bases and 7 bases, in that order; junction bases with no gene match: 7.

This chain joins TRBV5-5 and TRBJ2-3; D call uncertain. The ends were cut back, 1 base at V and 4 bases at J, with 10 bases in the middle. The CDR3 is made up of 14 amino acids. Germline CDR1 reads SGHKS; CDR2 reads YYEKEE (reference sequence). The CDR3 DNA reads TGTGCCAGCAGCTTGAATCCCGACGCAGATACGCAGTATTTT. Its protein product is CASSLNPDADTQYF.

This clonotype was detected only a few times. The chain combines TRBV7-2 with TRBJ1-2; D is ambiguous. Trimming removed 5 bases from V and 3 bases from J, with 13 bases in between. Germline V lookup: CDR1 SGHTA, CDR2 FQGNSA. The CDR3 has 14 residues. CDR3 coding DNA: TGTGCCAGCAGCCCGCGAGCAGTGTACTATGGCTACACCTTC. Its protein product is CASSPRAVYYGYTF.

This clonotype was observed many times. This CDR3 reads CASSYSGQGAYEQYF. Written as DNA, the CDR3 is TGTGCCAGCAGTTACTCGGGCCAGGGGGCGTACGAGCAGTACTTC. J is TRBJ2-7 and V is TRBV6-5; 8 nucleotides match TRBD1. With 0 bases clipped from V and 4 bases from J, the junction kept 5 bases outside the gene matches. The germline V gene encodes CDR1 MNHEY and CDR2 SVGAGI. This CDR3 is built from 15 residues.

The chain couples TRBV25-1 to TRBJ2-1, with 7 positions matching TRBD1. Germline-derived CDR1 and CDR2 are MGHDK and SYGVNS. Trimming cost V 4 bases and J 1 base; bases outside gene matches: 4. The CDR3 totals 15 residues. CDR3 residues: CASSGQGISYNEQFF. The CDR3 DNA follows: TGTGCCAGCAGTGGACAGGGAATATCCTACAATGAGCAGTTCTTC.

The V call is TRBV9, the J call TRBJ2-3, with unresolved D. This CDR3 is built from 14 residues. The germline CDR1 and CDR2 sequences are SGDLS and YYNGEE. V was cut by 1 base and J by 2 bases, with 8 bases left in between. CDR3 sequence: CASSVNSFTDTQYF. For the CDR3, the DNA is TGTGCCAGCAGCGTAAACAGCTTCACAGATACGCAGTATTTT.

This clonotype was observed once. The chain couples TRBV6-6 to TRBJ1-4, with no clear D. The CDR3 contains 13 residues. Trimming cost V 6 bases and J 8 bases, with 13 bases left between them. In germline, CDR1 is MNHNY, CDR2 SVGAGI (reference sequence). The CDR3 loop reads CASSQRADEKLFF. The CDR3 DNA follows: TGTGCCAGCAGCCAGAGGGCTGACGAAAAACTGTTTTTT.

This clonotype was detected a few times. The J gene is TRBJ2-7, the V gene TRBV4-3, with D hard to call. CDR3 size: 14 residues. V was pared by 0 bases and J by 4 bases, with 10 bases between. Germline assignment: CDR1 LGHNA and CDR2 YSLEER. The CDR3 region has the DNA TGCGCCAGCAGCCAAGACTTTTGGCTATACGAGCAGTACTTC. Amino acid sequence: CASSQDFWLYEQYF.

The chain is built from TRBV20-1 and TRBJ2-1, with D possibly TRBD2 on 6 matching bases. This CDR3 has 15 residues. The V gene lost 0 bases and the J gene lost 8 bases, with 17 bases spanning the gap. Per the germline V gene, CDR1 is DFQATT and CDR2 is SNEGSKA (reference sequence). The CDR3, as DNA: TGCAGTGCTAGAGATAGGCGGGGAGGCTGGTATGAGCAGTTCTTC. Encoded protein: CSARDRRGGWYEQFF.

The chain carries TRBV7-2 and TRBJ1-3; D remains ambiguous. V lost 2 bases and J lost 1, with 9 bases in between. Germline values: CDR1 SGHTA, CDR2 FQGNSA. This CDR3 is built from 15 residues. The CDR3 is CASSLSGRSGNTIYF. CDR3 nucleotides: TGTGCCAGCAGCTTATCGGGCAGGTCTGGAAACACCATATATTTT.

In its sample, this clonotype was seen a few times. V and J are TRBV6-5 and TRBJ2-7; 13 bases are shared with TRBD2. V lost 8 bases, J lost 7 bases, and 2 bases stayed unmatched. The CDR3 runs 12 residues. Germline V gene sequence: CDR1 MNHEY, CDR2 SVGAGI. The CDR3 loop is CASRLAGGEQYF. CDR3 nucleotides: TGTGCCAGCCGACTAGCGGGAGGAGAGCAGTACTTC.